This T cell receptor (beta chain) comes out of a study of cytomegalovirus exposure and HLA in healthy donors. Study-level information: The approximately 680 first-cohort repertoires and the roughly 120 validation repertoires shared the same platform, a later analysis reported.

Clones were sequenced by immunoSEQ multiplex PCR, and TCRdb holds only the in-frame ones, with some missing. The sample shows 190,000 or so clones, 80% to 85% of them seen only once. Comment on this clone: The antigen is not known.

The V end lost 2 bases, the J end lost 5 bases, and 5 bases lay between the germline ends. The CDR3 length is 12 residues. Looked up from germline, CDR1 is SEHNR and CDR2 is FQNEAQ (reference sequence). Separate from the roughly 720-subject first cohort was the 120-subject validation cohort, to which the donors belonged. Study observations and caveats: It was confirmed in vitro that a few of the CMV-associated chains were specific for CMV antigens. Researchers catalogued roughly 150 TCR beta chains as cytomegalovirus-associated.

The chain is built from TRBV7-9 and TRBJ2-3, with D hard to call. Sequenced material: PBMCs. The receptor comes from a woman between 18 and 30 years old in good health and CMV-seropositive. DNA for the CDR3: TGTGCCAGCAGCTTAATTCGAGATACGCAGTATTTT. It specifies CASSLIRDTQYF.